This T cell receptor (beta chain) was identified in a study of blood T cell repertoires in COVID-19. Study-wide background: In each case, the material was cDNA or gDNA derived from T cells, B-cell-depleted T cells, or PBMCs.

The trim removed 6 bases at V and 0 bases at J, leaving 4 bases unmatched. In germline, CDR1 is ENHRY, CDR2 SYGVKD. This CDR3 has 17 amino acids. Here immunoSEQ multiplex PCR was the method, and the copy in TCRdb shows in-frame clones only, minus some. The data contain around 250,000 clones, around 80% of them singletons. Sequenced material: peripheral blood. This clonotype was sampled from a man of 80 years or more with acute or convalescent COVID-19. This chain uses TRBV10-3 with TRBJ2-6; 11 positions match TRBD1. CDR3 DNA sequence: TGTGCCATCAGCGGGGGGACAGGGGGCTCTGGGGCCAACGTCCTGACTTTC. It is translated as CAISGGTGGSGANVLTF.